A single sample gave rise to the 22 T cell receptor beta chains below, sequenced in a study of cytomegalovirus exposure and HLA in healthy donors. Primers for the PCR totalled 60 Vbeta and 13 Jbeta. Sequencing was performed with immunoSEQ multiplex PCR; in TCRdb, only in-frame clones are kept and a portion is missing. Its table lists around 140,000 clones. Input material: PBMCs. These receptors were taken from a woman aged 40 to 49 in good health and CMV-seronegative.

As to this clone: Other DNA sequences of this sample code for an identical CDR3. V is TRBV6-1 and J is TRBJ1-1, with TRBD1 matching 7 bases. Germline V gives CDR1 MNHNS, CDR2 SASEGT. With V trimmed by 2 bases and J by 4 bases, 1 base remained unmatched. The CDR3 runs to 13 residues. The CDR3 sequence is CASSENRGTEAFF. The DNA of the CDR3 is TGTGCCAGCAGTGAAAACAGGGGCACTGAAGCTTTCTTT.

The chain joins TRBV14 to TRBJ1-3; D gene unclear. The CDR3 runs to 16 residues. The V end lost 3 bases, the J end lost 0 bases, and 12 bases lay between the germline ends. Germline V gene data show CDR1 as SGHDN and CDR2 as FVKESK. The CDR3 loop reads CASSHPGFFSGNTIYF. The CDR3 nucleotides are TGTGCCAGCAGCCACCCAGGATTTTTCTCTGGAAACACCATATATTTT.

In nucleotides, the CDR3 is TGTGCCAGCAGCACAGGACAGGGTGATCAGCCCCAGCATTTT. The encoded protein is CASSTGQGDQPQHF. This chain uses TRBV7-2 with TRBJ1-5; 8 bases line up with TRBD1. The CDR3 has 14 residues. J gave up 5 bases and V 5 bases, and 5 bases lay outside the gene matches. The germline V gene encodes CDR1 SGHTA and CDR2 FQGNSA.

The V gene is TRBV27, the J gene TRBJ2-7; possibly TRBD1 for D (6 bases). V was trimmed by 5 bases and J by 3 bases, leaving 11 bases between them. Germline lookup yields CDR1 MNHEY and CDR2 SMNVEV (reference sequence). The CDR3 sequence is 13 residues long. This chain's CDR3 is CASSGLRGYEQYF. In DNA form, the CDR3 reads TGTGCCAGCAGTGGACTCAGGGGCTACGAGCAGTACTTC.

V is TRBV19 and J is TRBJ1-4; TRBD1 aligns across 9 bases. Germline V gene data show CDR1 as LNHDA and CDR2 as SQIVND (reference sequence). The CDR3 length is 15 residues. J was trimmed by 6 bases and V by 5 bases; bases with no gene match: 7. This CDR3 is CASSVYRGRDEKLFF. In nucleotides, the CDR3 is TGTGCCAGTAGTGTATACAGGGGGCGCGATGAAAAACTGTTTTTT.

Concerning this clone itself: A read error may account for a junction end that differs from germline. The gene calls are TRBV9 and TRBJ1-1, with D unclear. Germline values: CDR1 SGDLS, CDR2 YYNGEE. This CDR3 contains 13 residues. The CDR3 DNA reads as TGTGCCAGCAGCGTAGAATTGGGCACTGAGGCTTTCTTT. Translated, it gives CASSVELGTEAFF.

The rearrangement joins TRBV10-1 to TRBJ1-4, with a weak D call TRBD1 (5 bases). Trimming shortened V by 3 bases and J by 8 bases, and 19 bases separated the two germline ends. Germline CDR1 is WNHNN and CDR2 is SYGVQD (reference sequence). This CDR3 contains 16 residues. The CDR3 region is CASSDSPGGTREKLFF. For the CDR3, the DNA is TGCGCCAGCAGTGATAGCCCGGGAGGGACGAGGGAAAAACTGTTTTTT.

The CDR3 DNA sequence: TGTGCCAGCAGTACAGGGTCCGTTTTATTCAATGAGCAGTTCTTC. This codes for CASSTGSVLFNEQFF. The chain employs TRBV9 and TRBJ2-1, with D possibly matching TRBD1 (6 bases). The CDR3 consists of 15 residues. Germline CDR1 is SGDLS and CDR2 is YYNGEE. The V gene lost 5 bases and the J gene lost 6 bases, with 18 bases spanning the gap.

CDR3 nucleotides: TGTGCCAGCAGTTACGGAGACAGAAATTCACCCCTCCACTTT. This translates into CASSYGDRNSPLHF. The rearrangement uses TRBV6-5 and TRBJ1-6; perhaps TRBD1 as D (5 bases). The CDR3 runs 14 residues. V was shortened by 2 bases and J by 7 bases, with 9 bases between the two germline ends. Germline-derived CDR1 and CDR2 are MNHEY and SVGAGI.

The chain links TRBV18 to TRBJ1-6; no clear D gene. Trimming pared 2 bases from V and 5 bases from J, leaving 10 bases between. The germline V gene encodes CDR1 KGHSH and CDR2 LQKENI. There are 15 residues in the CDR3. The CDR3 spells CASSPNAQNNSPLHF. CDR3 nucleotide sequence: TGTGCCAGCTCACCAAATGCACAGAATAATTCACCCCTCCACTTT.

The chain is built from TRBV10-2 and TRBJ1-1; 9 bases map to TRBD1. V shed 6 bases and J 4 bases; nucleotides not matched to a gene: 9. The V gene's germline CDR1 is WSHSY and CDR2 SAAADI. There are 15 residues in the CDR3. CDR3 bases: TGCGCCAGCAGCGAGCCGGGGACAGGGACCACTGAAGCTTTCTTT. It yields the protein CASSEPGTGTTEAFF.

This chain connects TRBV5-1 to TRBJ2-1; 7 nucleotides match TRBD2. CDR3 length: 14 amino acids. Trimming took 3 bases from V and 5 from J; bases not matched to a gene: 5. The germline CDR1 and CDR2 sequences are SGHRS and YFSETQ. As DNA, the CDR3 is TGCGCCAGCAGCTGGGGGGGATGGGACAATGAGCAGTTCTTC. Amino acid sequence: CASSWGGWDNEQFF.

The V and J genes are TRBV5-1 and TRBJ2-1; D might be TRBD1 (5 bases). V was shortened by 2 bases and J by 0 bases, with 15 bases between the two germline ends. Germline loops: CDR1 SGHRS, CDR2 YFSETQ. This CDR3 contains 17 residues. CDR3: CASSFDRTTGSYNEQFF. CDR3 bases: TGCGCCAGCAGCTTCGACAGAACTACCGGCTCCTACAATGAGCAGTTCTTC.

This sequence joins TRBV9 and TRBJ2-7; D is possibly TRBD2 (5 bases). V was clipped by 6 bases and J by 1 base, with 14 bases between them. The CDR3 length is 14 residues. Per the germline V gene, CDR1 is SGDLS and CDR2 is YYNGEE. CDR3 bases: TGTGCCAGCACCCCCGGGCTAGCTTCCTACGAGCAGTACTTC. This gives the protein CASTPGLASYEQYF.

The V call is TRBV13, the J call TRBJ1-2, with a tentative D call TRBD1 (5 bases). The germline gives CDR1 PRHDT, CDR2 FYEKMQ (reference sequence). V was clipped by 0 bases and J by 6 bases, with 8 bases between them. This CDR3 contains 13 residues. Here the CDR3 reads CASSLGRGNGYTF. The DNA for the CDR3 is TGTGCCAGCAGCTTAGGCCGGGGGAATGGCTACACCTTC.

The V call is TRBV7-8, the J call TRBJ1-1, with D tentatively TRBD1 (5 bases). Germline V gene lookup returns CDR1 SGHVS and CDR2 FQNEAQ. V dropped 0 bases and J dropped 3 bases, with 8 bases sitting between them. The CDR3 contains 14 residues. Here the CDR3 DNA reads TGTGCCAGCAGCTTAGCGTCCAGGGACACTGAAGCTTTCTTT. It specifies CASSLASRDTEAFF.

The rearrangement uses TRBV5-6 and TRBJ2-5, with TRBD2 matching 10 bases. V lost 4 bases and J lost 3; bases outside the gene matches: 9. Germline V lookup: CDR1 SGHDT, CDR2 YYEEEE. The CDR3 contains 16 residues. The CDR3 DNA sequence: TGTGCCAGCAGCCCTCTGGGGCTAGCGGGGGAAGAGACCCAGTACTTC. This translates into CASSPLGLAGEETQYF.

The rearrangement uses TRBV2 and TRBJ1-5; perhaps TRBD1 as D (5 bases). Germline assignment: CDR1 SNHLY and CDR2 FYNNEI. The CDR3 loop spans 13 amino acids. Trimming took 6 bases from V and 7 from J, leaving 13 bases between them. CDR3 region: CASRIRERQPQHF. Written as DNA, the CDR3 is TGTGCCAGCAGGATCAGGGAACGGCAGCCCCAGCATTTT.

The chain employs TRBV7-9 and TRBJ2-5; D is unresolved. Germline V gives CDR1 SEHNR, CDR2 FQNEAQ (reference sequence). This CDR3 region has 14 residues. Trimming removed 1 base at V and 5 bases at J, with 11 bases between. DNA for the CDR3: TGTGCCAGCAGCTTAGGGTTAGCTGAGGAGACCCAGTACTTC. This gives the protein CASSLGLAEETQYF.

This sequence joins TRBV5-4 and TRBJ1-2; 12 bases align to TRBD1. This CDR3 region has 17 residues. J gave up 3 bases and V 3 bases, and 9 bases lay outside the gene matches. Germline assignment: CDR1 SGHNT and CDR2 YYREEE (reference sequence). The CDR3 region has the DNA TGTGCCAGCAGCTCCGTTACCGGGACAGGGGGCTACTATGGCTACACCTTC. This codes for CASSSVTGTGGYYGYTF.

The chain is built from TRBV7-3 and TRBJ2-3; 7 bases agree with TRBD2. This CDR3 region has 17 residues. Germline V lookup: CDR1 SGHTA, CDR2 FQGTGA. Losses at the gene ends were 5 bases for V and 3 bases for J; bases not matched to a gene: 14. The CDR3 loop is CASSLSLGGGGTDTQYF. The CDR3 coding sequence is TGTGCCAGCAGCCTATCGCTGGGCGGGGGAGGGACAGATACGCAGTATTTT.

This chain uses TRBV29-1 with TRBJ2-5; D is undetermined. Trimming removed 7 bases from V and 5 bases from J, with 20 bases in between. CDR3 length: 14 amino acids. Looked up from germline, CDR1 is SQVTM and CDR2 is ANQGSEA. CDR3 in DNA: TGCAGCGCCTCTGCGAATGAGGTTGGCGAGACCCAGTACTTC. Residues: CSASANEVGETQYF. Variable domain in full (rest from reference TRBV29-1 and TRBJ2-5): SAVISQKPSRDICQRGTSLTIQCQVDSQVTMMFWYRQQPGQSLTLIATANQGSEATYESGFVIDKFPISRPNLTFSTLTVSNMSPEDSSIYLCSASANEVGETQYFGPGTRLLVL.